This T cell receptor beta chain was documented in a study of blood T cell repertoires in COVID-19. For the study at large: Acute-phase and convalescent COVID-19 samples originated in the United States, Italy and Spain. Nucleic acid was either cDNA or gDNA, and it came from T cells, B-cell-depleted T cells, or PBMCs.

Per the study methods: Counts of nucleated cells, estimated from reference gene primer amplification, were obtained. This table comes from immunoSEQ multiplex PCR, and its TCRdb copy is limited to in-frame clones, with some not included. That table gives V, J and clone size, and the DNA gave D and trimming. The sample yields around 340,000 clones, around nine tenths seen once. Followed over time, Seattle patients had been enrolled while infection was active. Germline-derived CDR1 and CDR2 are MNHEY and SMNVEV (reference sequence). CDR3 size: 13 residues. V was cut by 6 bases and J by 4 bases, with 7 bases left in between.

The chain employs TRBV27 and TRBJ1-6; no clear D gene. The source is a woman aged 55 to 70 with COVID-19, enrolled during active disease. Sequencing used peripheral blood. The CDR3 protein is CASRSQYNSPLHF. The CDR3 nucleotides read TGTGCCAGCAGGTCGCAGTATAATTCACCCCTCCACTTT.